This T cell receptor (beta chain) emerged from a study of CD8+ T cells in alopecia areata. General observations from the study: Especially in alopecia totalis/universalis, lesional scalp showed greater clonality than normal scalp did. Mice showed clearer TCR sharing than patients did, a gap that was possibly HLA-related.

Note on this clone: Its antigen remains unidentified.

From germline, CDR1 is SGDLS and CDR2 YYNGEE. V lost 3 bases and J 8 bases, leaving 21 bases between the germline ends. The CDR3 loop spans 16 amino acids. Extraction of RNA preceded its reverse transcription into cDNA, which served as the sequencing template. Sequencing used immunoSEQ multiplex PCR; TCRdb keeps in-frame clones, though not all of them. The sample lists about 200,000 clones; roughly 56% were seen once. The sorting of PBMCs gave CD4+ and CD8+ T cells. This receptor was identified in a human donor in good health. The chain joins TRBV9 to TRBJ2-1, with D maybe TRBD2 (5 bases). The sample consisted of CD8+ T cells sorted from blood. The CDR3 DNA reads TGTGCCAGCAGCGACTCCGGGAAAGGATTATATGATGAGCAGTTCTTC. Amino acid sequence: CASSDSGKGLYDEQFF.